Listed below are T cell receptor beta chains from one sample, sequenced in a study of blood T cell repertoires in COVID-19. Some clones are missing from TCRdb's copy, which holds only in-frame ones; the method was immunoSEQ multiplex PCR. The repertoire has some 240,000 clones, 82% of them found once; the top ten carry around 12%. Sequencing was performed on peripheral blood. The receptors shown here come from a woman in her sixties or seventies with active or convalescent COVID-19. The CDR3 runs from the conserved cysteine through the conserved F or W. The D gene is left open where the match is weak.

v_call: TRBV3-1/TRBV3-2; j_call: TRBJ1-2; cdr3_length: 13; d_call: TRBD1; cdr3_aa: CASSRRQGEGYTF
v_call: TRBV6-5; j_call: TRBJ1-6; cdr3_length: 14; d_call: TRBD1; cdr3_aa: CASSYGQGRSPLHF
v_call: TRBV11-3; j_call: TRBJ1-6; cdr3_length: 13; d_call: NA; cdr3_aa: CASSSGGYSPLHF
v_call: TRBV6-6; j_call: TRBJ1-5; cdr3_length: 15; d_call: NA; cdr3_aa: CASSYPGEWNQPQHF
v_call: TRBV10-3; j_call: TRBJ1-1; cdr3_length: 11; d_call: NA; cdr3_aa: CAIRQNTEAFF
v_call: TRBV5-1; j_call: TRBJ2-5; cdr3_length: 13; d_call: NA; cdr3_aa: CASSLGGQETQYF
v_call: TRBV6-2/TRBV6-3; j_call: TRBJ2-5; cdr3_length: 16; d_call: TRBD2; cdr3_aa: CASSQGLAGGQETQYF
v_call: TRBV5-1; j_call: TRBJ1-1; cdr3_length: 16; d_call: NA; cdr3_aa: CASSLEGLLAASEAFF
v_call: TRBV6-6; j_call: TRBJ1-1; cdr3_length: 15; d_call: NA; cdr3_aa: CASSSNIQGNTEAFF
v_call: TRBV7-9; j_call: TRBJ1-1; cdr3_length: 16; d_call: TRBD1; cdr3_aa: CASSPRGQGRNTEAFF
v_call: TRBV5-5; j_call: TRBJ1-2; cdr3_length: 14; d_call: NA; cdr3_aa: CASSLAQGSGGYTF
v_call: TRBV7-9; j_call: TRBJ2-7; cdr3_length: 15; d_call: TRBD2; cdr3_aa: CASSLVTGGHSEQYF
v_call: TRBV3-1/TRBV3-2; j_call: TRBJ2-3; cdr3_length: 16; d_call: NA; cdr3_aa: CASSLRSRGPGDTQYF
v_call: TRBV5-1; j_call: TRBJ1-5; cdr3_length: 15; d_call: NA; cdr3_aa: CASAPDSASGQPQHF
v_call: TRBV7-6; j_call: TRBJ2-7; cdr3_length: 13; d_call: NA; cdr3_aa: CASSLGSWSEQYF
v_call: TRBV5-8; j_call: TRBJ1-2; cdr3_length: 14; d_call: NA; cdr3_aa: CASSSRQITYGYTF
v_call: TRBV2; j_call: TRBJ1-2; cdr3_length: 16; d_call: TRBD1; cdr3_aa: CASRGSPGQANYGYTF
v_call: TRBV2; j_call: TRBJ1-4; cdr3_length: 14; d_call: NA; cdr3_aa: CASSVLRANEKLFF
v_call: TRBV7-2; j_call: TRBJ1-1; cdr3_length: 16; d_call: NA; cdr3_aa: CASSLWGPLTNTEAFF
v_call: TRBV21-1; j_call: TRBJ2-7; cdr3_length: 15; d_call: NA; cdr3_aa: CASSKAPESSYEQYF
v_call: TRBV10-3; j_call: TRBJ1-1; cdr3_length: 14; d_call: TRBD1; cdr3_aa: CAISPGTGNTEAFF
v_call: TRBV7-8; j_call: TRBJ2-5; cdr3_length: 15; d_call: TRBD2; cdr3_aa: CASRIQRGGGETQYF
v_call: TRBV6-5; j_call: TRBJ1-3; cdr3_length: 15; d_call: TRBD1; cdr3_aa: CASKRQGVLGNTIYF